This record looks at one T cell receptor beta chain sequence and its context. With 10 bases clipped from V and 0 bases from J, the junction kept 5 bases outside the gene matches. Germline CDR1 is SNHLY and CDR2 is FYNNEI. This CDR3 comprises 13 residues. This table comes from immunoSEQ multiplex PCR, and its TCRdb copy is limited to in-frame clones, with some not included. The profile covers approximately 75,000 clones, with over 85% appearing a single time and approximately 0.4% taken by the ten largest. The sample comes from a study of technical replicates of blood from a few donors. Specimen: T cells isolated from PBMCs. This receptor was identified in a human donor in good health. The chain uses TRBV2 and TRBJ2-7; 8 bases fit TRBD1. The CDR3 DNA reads TGTGCCAAACGGACAGGGATCTCCTACGAGCAGTACTTC. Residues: CAKRTGISYEQYF.